This T cell receptor (beta chain) was captured in a study of vaccination and CD4 T cells after COVID-19. Documented treatment: roughly ten-day PBMC culture with coronavirus spike peptide pools or control peptides (ViraFEST assay). Gathered ahead of the COVID-19 pandemic (2011-2018) were the CD4+ T cells of the unexposed donor. This clonotype occurred a few times. Its antigen remains unknown. The Oncomine TCR Beta short-read assay was what sequenced the DNA obtained from cultured CD4+ T cells. After culture, CD4+ T cells served as the source for genomic DNA extraction. MiXCR was run by TCRdb on the PCR reads, yielding one entry per CDR3 protein. The sample includes 9,500 or so distinct CDR3 sequences, 30% to 35% seen only once; the top ten take 8% to 8.5%. This sequence was found in a human donor in good health. Source material: CD4+ T cells from blood, cultured in vitro.

In DNA form, the CDR3 reads TGCAGTGCTAGTAGTTTTTGGGGAGGGAGGGACATTCAGTACTTC. This translates into CSASSFWGGRDIQYF. The chain couples TRBV20-1 to TRBJ2-4; 7 bases are shared with TRBD2. J was trimmed by 8 bases and V by 3 bases; bases with no gene match: 13. CDR1 and CDR2 from the germline V gene are DFQATT and SNEGSKA (reference sequence). This CDR3 spans 15 amino acids.